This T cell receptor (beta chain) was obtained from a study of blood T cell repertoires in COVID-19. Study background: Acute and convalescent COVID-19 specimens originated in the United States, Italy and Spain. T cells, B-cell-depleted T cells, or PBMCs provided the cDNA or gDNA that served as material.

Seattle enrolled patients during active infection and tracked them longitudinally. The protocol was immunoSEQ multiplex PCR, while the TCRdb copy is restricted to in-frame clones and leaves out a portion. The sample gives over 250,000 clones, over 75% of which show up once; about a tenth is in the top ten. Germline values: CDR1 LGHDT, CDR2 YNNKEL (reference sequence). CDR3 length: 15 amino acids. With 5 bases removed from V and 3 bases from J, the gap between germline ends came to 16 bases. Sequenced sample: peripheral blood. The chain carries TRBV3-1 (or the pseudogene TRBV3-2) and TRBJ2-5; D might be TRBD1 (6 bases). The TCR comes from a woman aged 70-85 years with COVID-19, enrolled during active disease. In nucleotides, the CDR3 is TGTGCCAGCAGCGAGACAGTACGGACAGAAGAGACCCAGTACTTC. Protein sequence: CASSETVRTEETQYF.